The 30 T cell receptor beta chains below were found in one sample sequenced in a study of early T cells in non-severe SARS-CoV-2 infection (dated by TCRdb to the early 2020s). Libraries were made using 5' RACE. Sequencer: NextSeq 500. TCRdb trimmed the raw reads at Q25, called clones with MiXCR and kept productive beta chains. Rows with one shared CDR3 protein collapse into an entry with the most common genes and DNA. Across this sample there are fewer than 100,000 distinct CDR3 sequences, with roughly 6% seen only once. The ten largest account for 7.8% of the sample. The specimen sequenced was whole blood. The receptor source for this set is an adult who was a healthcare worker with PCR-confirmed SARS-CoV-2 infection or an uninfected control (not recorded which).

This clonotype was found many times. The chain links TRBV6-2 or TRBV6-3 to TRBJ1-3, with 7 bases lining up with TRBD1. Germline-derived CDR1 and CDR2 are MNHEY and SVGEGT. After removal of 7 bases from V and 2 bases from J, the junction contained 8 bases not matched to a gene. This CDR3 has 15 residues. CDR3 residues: CASKDWDRPGNTIYF. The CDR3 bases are TGTGCCAGCAAGGATTGGGACAGACCTGGAAACACCATATATTTT.

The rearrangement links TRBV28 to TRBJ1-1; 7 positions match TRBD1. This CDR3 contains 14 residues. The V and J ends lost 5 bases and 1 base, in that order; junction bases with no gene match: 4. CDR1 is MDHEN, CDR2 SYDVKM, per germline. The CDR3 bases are TGTGCCAGCAGTCGAGGGGGCGCGAACACTGAAGCTTTCTTT. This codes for CASSRGGANTEAFF.

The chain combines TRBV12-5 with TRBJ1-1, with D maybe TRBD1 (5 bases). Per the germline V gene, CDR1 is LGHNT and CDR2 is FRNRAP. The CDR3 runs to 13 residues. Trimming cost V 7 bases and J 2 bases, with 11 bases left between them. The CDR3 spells CASAGTANTEAFF. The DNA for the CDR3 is TGTGCTAGTGCCGGGACTGCAAACACTGAAGCTTTCTTT. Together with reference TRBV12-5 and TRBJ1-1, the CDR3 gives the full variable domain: DARVTQTPRHKVTEMGQEVTMRCQPILGHNTVFWYRQTMMQGLELLAYFRNRAPLDDSGMPKDRFSAEMPDATLATLKIQPSEPRDSAVYFCASAGTANTEAFFGQGTRLTVV.

DNA for the CDR3: TGTGCCAGCAGTTCCCCGGGGATCAACATTCAGTACTTC. Encoded protein: CASSSPGINIQYF. The V and J genes are TRBV28 and TRBJ2-4, with D possibly TRBD2 on 5 matching bases. Germline CDR1 and CDR2: MDHEN and SYDVKM. V lost 4 bases and J 7 bases, leaving 11 bases between the germline ends. This CDR3 has 13 amino acids.

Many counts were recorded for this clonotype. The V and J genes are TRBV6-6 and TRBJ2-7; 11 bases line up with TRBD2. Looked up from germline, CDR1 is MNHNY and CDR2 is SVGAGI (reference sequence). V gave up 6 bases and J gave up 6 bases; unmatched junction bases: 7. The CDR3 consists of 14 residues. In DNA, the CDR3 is TGTGCCAGCAGCAGACTAGCGGGACAGGGCGAGCAGTACTTC. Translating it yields CASSRLAGQGEQYF.

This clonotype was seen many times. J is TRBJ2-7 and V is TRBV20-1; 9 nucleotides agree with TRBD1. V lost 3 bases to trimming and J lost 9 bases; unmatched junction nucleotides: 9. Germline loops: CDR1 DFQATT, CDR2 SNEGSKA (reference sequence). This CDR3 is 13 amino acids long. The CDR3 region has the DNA TGCAGTGCTAGTAGGGACAGGGCAACCGTGCAGTACTTC. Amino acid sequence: CSASRDRATVQYF.

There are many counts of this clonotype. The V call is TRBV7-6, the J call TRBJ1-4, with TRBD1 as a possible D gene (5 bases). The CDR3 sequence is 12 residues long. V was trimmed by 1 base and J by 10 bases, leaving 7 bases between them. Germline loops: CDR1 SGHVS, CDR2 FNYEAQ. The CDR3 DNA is TGTGCCAGCAGCTTAGTAACAGGAAAACTGTTTTTT. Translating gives CASSLVTGKLFF.

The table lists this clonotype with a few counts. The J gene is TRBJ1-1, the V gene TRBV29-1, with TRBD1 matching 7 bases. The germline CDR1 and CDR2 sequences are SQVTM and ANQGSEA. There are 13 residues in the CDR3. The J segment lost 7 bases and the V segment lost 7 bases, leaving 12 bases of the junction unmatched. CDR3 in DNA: TGCAGCGCATGCAGCGCAGGGGGACTTGAAGCTTTCTTT. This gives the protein CSACSAGGLEAFF.

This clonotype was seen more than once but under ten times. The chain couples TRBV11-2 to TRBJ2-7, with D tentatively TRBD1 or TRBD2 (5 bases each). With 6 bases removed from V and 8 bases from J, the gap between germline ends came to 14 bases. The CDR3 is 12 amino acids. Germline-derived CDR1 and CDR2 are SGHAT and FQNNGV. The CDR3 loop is CASSSTRDQQYF. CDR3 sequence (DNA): TGTGCCAGCAGTTCCACCCGGGACCAGCAGTACTTC.

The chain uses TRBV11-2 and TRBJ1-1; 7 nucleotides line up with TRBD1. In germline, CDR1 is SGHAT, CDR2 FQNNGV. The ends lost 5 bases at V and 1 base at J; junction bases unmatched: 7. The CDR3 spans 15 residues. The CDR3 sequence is CASSKNQGGNTEAFF. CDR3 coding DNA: TGTGCCAGCAGCAAAAACCAGGGGGGGAACACTGAAGCTTTCTTT.

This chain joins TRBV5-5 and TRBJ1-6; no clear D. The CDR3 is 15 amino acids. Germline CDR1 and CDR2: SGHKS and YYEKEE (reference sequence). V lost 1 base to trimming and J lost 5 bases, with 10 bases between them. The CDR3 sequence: CASSLFEQHNSPLHF. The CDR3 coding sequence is TGTGCCAGCAGCTTGTTTGAACAGCATAATTCACCCCTCCACTTT. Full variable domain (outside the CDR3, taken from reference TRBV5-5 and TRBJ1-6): DAGVTQSPTHLIKTRGQQVTLRCSPISGHKSVSWYQQVLGQGPQFIFQYYEKEERGRGNFPDRFSARQFPNYSSELNVNALLLGDSALYLCASSLFEQHNSPLHFGNGTRLTVT.

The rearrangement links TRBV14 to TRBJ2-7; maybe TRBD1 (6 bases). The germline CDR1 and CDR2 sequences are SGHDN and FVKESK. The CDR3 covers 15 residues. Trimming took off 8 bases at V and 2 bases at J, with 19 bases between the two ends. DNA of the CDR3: TGTGCCAGCGGCTCGGTCTCGGCAGGGGCCTACGAGCAGTACTTC. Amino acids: CASGSVSAGAYEQYF.

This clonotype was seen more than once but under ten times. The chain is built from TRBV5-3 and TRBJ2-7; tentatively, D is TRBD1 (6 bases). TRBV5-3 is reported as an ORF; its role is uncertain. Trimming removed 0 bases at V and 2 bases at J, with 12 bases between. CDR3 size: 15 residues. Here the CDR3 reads CARSLEGGNTYEQYF. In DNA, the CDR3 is TGTGCCAGAAGCTTGGAAGGGGGAAACACCTACGAGCAGTACTTC.

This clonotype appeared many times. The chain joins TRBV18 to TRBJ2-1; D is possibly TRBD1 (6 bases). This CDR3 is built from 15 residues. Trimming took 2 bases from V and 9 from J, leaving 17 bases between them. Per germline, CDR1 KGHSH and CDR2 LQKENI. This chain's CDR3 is CASSPNTHQGSEQFF. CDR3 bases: TGTGCCAGCTCACCAAACACTCACCAGGGGAGTGAGCAGTTCTTC.

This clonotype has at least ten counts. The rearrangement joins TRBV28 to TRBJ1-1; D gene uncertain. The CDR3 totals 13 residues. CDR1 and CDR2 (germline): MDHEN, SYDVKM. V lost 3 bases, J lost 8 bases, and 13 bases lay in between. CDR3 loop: CASSFGQAEEAFF. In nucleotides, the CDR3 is TGTGCCAGCAGTTTCGGGCAGGCGGAGGAAGCTTTCTTT.

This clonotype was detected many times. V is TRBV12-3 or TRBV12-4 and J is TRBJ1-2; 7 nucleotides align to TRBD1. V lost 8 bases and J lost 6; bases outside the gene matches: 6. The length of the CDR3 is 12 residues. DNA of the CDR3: TGTGCCAGCGCGACAGGGACTCATGGCTACACCTTC. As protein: CASATGTHGYTF.

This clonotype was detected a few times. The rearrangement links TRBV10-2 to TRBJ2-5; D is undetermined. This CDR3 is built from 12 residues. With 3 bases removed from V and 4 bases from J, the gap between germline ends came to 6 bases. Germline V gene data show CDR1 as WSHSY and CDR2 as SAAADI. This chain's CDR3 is CASSELRETQYF. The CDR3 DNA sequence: TGCGCCAGCAGTGAACTGCGAGAGACCCAGTACTTC.

The CDR3 here is CASSSRGAQYYEQYF. As DNA, the CDR3 is TGTGCCAGCAGCTCACGGGGGGCCCAATACTACGAGCAGTACTTC. The chain links TRBV7-2 to TRBJ2-7; weak D call: TRBD2 (7 bases). There are 15 residues in the CDR3. Germline V CDR1 and CDR2: SGHTA, FQGNSA. Trimming removed 4 bases at V and 3 bases at J, with 16 bases between.

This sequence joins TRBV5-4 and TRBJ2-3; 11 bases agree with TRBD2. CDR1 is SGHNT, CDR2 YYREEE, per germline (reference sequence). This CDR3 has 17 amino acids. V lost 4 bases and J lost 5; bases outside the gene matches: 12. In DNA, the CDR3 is TGTGCCAGCAGCCCCGGTGGTAGCGGGGGGGCCAGAGATACGCAGTATTTT. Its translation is CASSPGGSGGARDTQYF.

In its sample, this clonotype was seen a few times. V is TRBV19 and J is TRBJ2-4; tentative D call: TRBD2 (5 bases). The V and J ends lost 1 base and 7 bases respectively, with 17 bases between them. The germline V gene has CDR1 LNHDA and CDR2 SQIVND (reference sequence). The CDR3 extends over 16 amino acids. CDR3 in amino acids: CASSIVGSGSSNIQYF. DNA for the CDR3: TGTGCCAGTAGTATAGTGGGGTCGGGGTCCTCGAACATTCAGTACTTC. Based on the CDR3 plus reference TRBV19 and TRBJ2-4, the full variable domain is DGGITQSPKYLFRKEGQNVTLSCEQNLNHDAMYWYRQDPGQGLRLIYYSQIVNDFQKGDIAEGYSVSREKKESFPLTVTSAQKNPTAFYLCASSIVGSGSSNIQYFGAGTRLSVL.

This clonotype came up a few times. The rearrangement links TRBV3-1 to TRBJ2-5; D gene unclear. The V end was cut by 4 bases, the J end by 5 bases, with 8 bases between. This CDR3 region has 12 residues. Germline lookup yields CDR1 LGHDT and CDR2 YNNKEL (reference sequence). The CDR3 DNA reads TGTGCCAGCAGCCCGCCCTTGGAGACCCAGTACTTC. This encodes CASSPPLETQYF.

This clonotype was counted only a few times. The CDR3 sequence: CASSYSAVRYSYNEQFF. The DNA for the CDR3 is TGTGCCAGCAGTTACTCAGCCGTGAGGTACTCCTACAATGAGCAGTTCTTC. This chain connects TRBV6-2 or TRBV6-3 to TRBJ2-1, with D uncertain. V was pared by 0 bases and J by 0 bases, with 12 bases between. CDR1 and CDR2 (germline): MNHEY, SVGEGT. This CDR3 comprises 17 residues.

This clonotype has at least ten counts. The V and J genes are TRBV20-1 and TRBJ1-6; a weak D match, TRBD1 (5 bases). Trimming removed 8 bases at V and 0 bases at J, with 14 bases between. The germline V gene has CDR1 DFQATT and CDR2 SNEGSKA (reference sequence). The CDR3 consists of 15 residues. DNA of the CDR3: TGCAGTTCCGGACATATCAGCTCCTATAATTCACCCCTCCACTTT. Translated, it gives CSSGHISSYNSPLHF.

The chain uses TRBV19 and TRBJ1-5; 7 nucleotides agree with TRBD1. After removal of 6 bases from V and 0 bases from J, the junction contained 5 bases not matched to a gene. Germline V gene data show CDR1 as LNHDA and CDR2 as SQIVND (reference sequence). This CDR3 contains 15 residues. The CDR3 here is CASRTTGVSNQPQHF. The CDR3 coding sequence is TGTGCCAGTAGGACTACAGGGGTTAGCAATCAGCCCCAGCATTTT.

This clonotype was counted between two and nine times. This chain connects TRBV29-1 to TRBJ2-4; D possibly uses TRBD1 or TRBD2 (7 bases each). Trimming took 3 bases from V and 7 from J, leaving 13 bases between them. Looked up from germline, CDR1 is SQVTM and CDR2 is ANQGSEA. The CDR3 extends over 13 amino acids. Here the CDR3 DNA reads TGCAGCGTTGATTCAGGGGGAGGGAACATTCAGTACTTC. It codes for CSVDSGGGNIQYF. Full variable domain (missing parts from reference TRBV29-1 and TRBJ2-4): SAVISQKPSRDICQRGTSLTIQCQVDSQVTMMFWYRQQPGQSLTLIATANQGSEATYESGFVIDKFPISRPNLTFSTLTVSNMSPEDSSIYLCSVDSGGGNIQYFGAGTRLSVL.

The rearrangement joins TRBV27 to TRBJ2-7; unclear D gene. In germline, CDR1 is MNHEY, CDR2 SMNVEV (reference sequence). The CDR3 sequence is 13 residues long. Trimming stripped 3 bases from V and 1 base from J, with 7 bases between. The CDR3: CASSFLASYEQYF. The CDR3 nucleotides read TGTGCCAGCAGTTTCCTCGCTTCCTACGAGCAGTACTTC.

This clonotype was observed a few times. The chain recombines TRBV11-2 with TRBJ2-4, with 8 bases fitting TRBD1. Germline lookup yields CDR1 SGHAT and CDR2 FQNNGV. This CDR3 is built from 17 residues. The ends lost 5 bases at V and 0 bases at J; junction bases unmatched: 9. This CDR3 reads CASSEDRGTLAKNIQYF. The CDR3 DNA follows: TGTGCCAGCAGCGAAGACAGGGGCACCCTAGCCAAAAACATTCAGTACTTC.

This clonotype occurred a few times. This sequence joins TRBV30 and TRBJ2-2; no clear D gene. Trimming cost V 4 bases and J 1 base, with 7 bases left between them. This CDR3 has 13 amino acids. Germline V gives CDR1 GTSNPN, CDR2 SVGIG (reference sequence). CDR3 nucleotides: TGTGCCTGGATCAGCGAGAACACCGGGGAGCTGTTTTTT. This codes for CAWISENTGELFF.

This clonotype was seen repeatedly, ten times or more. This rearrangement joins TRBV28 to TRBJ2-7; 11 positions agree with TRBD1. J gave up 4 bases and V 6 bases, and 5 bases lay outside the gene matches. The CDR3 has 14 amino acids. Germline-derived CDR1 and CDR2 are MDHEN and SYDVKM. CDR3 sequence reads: CASRRGTGGYEQYF. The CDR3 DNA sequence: TGTGCCAGCAGGCGCGGGACAGGGGGTTACGAGCAGTACTTC.

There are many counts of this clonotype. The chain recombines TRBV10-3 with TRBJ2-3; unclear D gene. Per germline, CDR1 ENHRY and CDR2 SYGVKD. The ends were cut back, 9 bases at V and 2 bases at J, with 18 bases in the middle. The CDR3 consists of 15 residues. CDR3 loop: CAISPGDTFTDTQYF. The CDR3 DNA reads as TGTGCCATTTCCCCCGGTGACACCTTCACAGATACGCAGTATTTT.